Listed below are T cell receptor beta chains from one sample, sequenced in a study of OX40 agonist ivuxolimab in advanced cancers. Generated by immunoSEQ multiplex PCR, the TCRdb table keeps only in-frame clones and is missing some. The sample records roughly 67,000 clones, more than 75% being singletons. The specimen comprised CD4+ or CD8+ T cells sorted from blood, sampled in a trial of the OX40 agonist ivuxolimab. The receptors stem from an adult with an advanced solid tumor such as melanoma, head and neck, liver or kidney cancer. Each CDR3 is given with its conserved first and last residue. A D gene is named only where the DNA matches it firmly. Only part of the rows carry a size: once, few, many, or a class if the clone is expanded.

clone_size	v_call	d_call	j_call	cdr3_aa	cdr3_nt
-	TRBV13	-	TRBJ2-5	CASSLLGEETQYF	TGTGCCAGCAGCTTACTAGGGGAGGAGACCCAGTACTTC
once	TRBV4-3	TRBD1	TRBJ2-1	CASSRGTGSSYNEQFF	TGCGCCAGCAGCCGGGGGACAGGGAGCTCCTACAATGAGCAGTTCTTC
-	TRBV5-1	TRBD2	TRBJ2-7	CASAASGGDPREQYF	TGCGCCAGCGCGGCCAGCGGGGGGGACCCCCGGGAGCAGTACTTC
-	TRBV6-4	-	TRBJ1-6	CASSDRGGSPLHF	TGTGCCAGCAGTGACAGGGGAGGTTCACCCCTCCACTTT
few	TRBV4-2	-	TRBJ1-2	CASSQDLTSGYTF	TGTGCCAGCAGCCAAGATTTAACCTCTGGCTACACCTTC
-	TRBV5-1	-	TRBJ1-1	CASSFRRDSTEAFF	TGCGCCAGCAGCTTCCGCAGGGACTCCACTGAAGCTTTCTTT
once	TRBV5-6	TRBD1	TRBJ1-2	CASSSRDRGPPNYGYTF	TGTGCCAGCAGCTCACGGGACAGGGGGCCCCCGAACTATGGCTACACCTTC
-	TRBV10-3	-	TRBJ2-1	CAISESGYEQFF	TGTGCCATCAGTGAGTCTGGGTATGAGCAGTTCTTC
-	TRBV19	-	TRBJ2-1	CASTAVASRLGNEQFF	TGTGCCAGTACCGCGGTGGCTTCCAGATTGGGCAATGAGCAGTTCTTC
-	TRBV18	TRBD1	TRBJ2-3	CASSQGQGSTDTQYF	TGTGCCAGCTCACAGGGACAGGGCAGCACAGATACGCAGTATTTT
-	TRBV28	TRBD1	TRBJ2-7	CASSTGTGVYEQYF	TGTGCCAGCAGTACCGGGACAGGGGTTTACGAGCAGTACTTC
once	TRBV11-3	-	TRBJ2-1	CASSSHRASSYNEQFF	TGTGCCAGCAGCTCCCACAGAGCGAGCTCCTACAATGAGCAGTTCTTC
-	TRBV6-5	-	TRBJ1-6	CASSYGENSPLHF	TGTGCCAGCAGTTATGGCGAAAATTCACCCCTCCACTTT
few	TRBV19	TRBD2	TRBJ2-7	CASSITSGAPEQYF	TGTGCCAGTAGTATCACTAGCGGGGCTCCTGAGCAGTACTTC
once	TRBV19	-	TRBJ2-7	CASSIGGTYEQYF	TGTGCCAGTAGTATTGGGGGCACGTACGAGCAGTACTTC
-	TRBV4-1	-	TRBJ2-5	CASSPRQGGETQYF	TGCGCCAGCAGCCCACGCCAGGGGGGAGAGACCCAGTACTTC
-	TRBV30	-	TRBJ2-1	CAWSVRQLSSYNEQFF	TGTGCCTGGAGTGTCCGACAGCTGAGCTCCTACAATGAGCAGTTCTTC
-	TRBV7-2	-	TRBJ2-5	CASSLVWGQETQYF	TGTGCCAGCAGCTTAGTGTGGGGCCAAGAGACCCAGTACTTC
once	TRBV4-2	-	TRBJ1-2	CASSRGVYGYTF	TGTGCCAGCAGCCGGGGTGTCTATGGCTACACCTTC
-	TRBV27	-	TRBJ1-5	CASSFLPVGNQPQHF	TGTGCCAGCAGTTTTCTGCCGGTGGGCAATCAGCCCCAGCATTTT
-	TRBV2	TRBD1	TRBJ1-5	CASSARWDRGNGNQPQHF	TGTGCCAGCAGTGCGAGGTGGGACAGGGGCAATGGCAATCAGCCCCAGCATTTT
-	TRBV2	-	TRBJ2-1	CASNEGVSARYNEQFF	TGTGCCAGCAACGAAGGGGTATCCGCACGCTACAATGAGCAGTTCTTC
-	TRBV7-9	TRBD1	TRBJ1-1	CASSLAQGASEAFF	TGTGCCAGCAGCTTAGCACAGGGGGCGAGTGAAGCTTTCTTT
-	TRBV28	-	TRBJ2-7	CASSPGDIFYEQYF	TGTGCCAGCAGTCCCGGGGATATATTCTACGAGCAGTACTTC
-	TRBV27	-	TRBJ1-1	CASSLSGGYTEAFF	TGTGCCAGCAGTTTATCGGGCGGGTACACTGAAGCTTTCTTT
-	TRBV29-1	-	TRBJ2-1	CSVTEGLTYNEQFF	TGCAGCGTCACCGAGGGGCTTACCTACAATGAGCAGTTCTTC
-	TRBV2	-	TRBJ1-2	CASSDREVFQGGYTF	TGTGCCAGCAGTGACAGGGAGGTATTTCAGGGTGGCTACACCTTC
-	TRBV5-1	TRBD1	TRBJ2-7	CASSLGQGYYEQYF	TGCGCCAGCAGCTTGGGACAGGGCTACTACGAGCAGTACTTC
-	TRBV28	-	TRBJ1-1	CASSRMATEAFF	TGTGCCAGCAGCCGCATGGCCACTGAAGCTTTCTTT
-	TRBV12-5	-	TRBJ1-4	CASGRDINEKLFF	TGTGCTAGTGGTCGGGACATTAATGAAAAACTGTTTTTT
-	TRBV20-1	-	TRBJ1-4	CSATEKLFF	TGCAGTGCCACTGAAAAACTGTTTTTT
-	TRBV7-3	TRBD2	TRBJ2-3	CASSLDRAGGTDTQYF	TGTGCCAGCAGCTTAGATCGAGCGGGGGGCACAGATACGCAGTATTTT
-	TRBV19	TRBD1	TRBJ1-4	CASTGATNEKLFF	TGTGCCAGCACAGGGGCAACTAATGAAAAACTGTTTTTT
-	TRBV28	TRBD1	TRBJ1-5	CASSLTGTGFNQPQHF	TGTGCCAGCAGCCTAACCGGGACAGGATTCAATCAGCCCCAGCATTTT
-	TRBV5-1	TRBD1	TRBJ2-7	CASSAGMPGQGYEQYF	TGCGCCAGCAGCGCTGGAATGCCGGGACAGGGCTACGAGCAGTACTTC
-	TRBV28	-	TRBJ2-5	CASTPGTSGETQYF	TGTGCCAGCACCCCTGGGACGTCAGGGGAGACCCAGTACTTC
-	TRBV7-2	-	TRBJ2-5	CASSLARKTQYF	TGTGCCAGCAGCTTAGCCAGGAAGACCCAGTACTTC
-	TRBV2	-	TRBJ1-2	CASSERQVYGYTF	TGTGCCAGCAGTGAAAGACAGGTCTATGGCTACACCTTC
-	TRBV28	-	TRBJ1-2	CASSLGAPRGGYTF	TGTGCCAGCAGTTTAGGGGCCCCTAGGGGTGGCTACACCTTC
-	TRBV28	TRBD2	TRBJ2-7	CASLTSAGGGREQYF	TGTGCCAGCTTAACCTCGGCGGGCGGGGGGCGAGAGCAGTACTTC
-	TRBV19	TRBD1	TRBJ1-1	CASSVDRGNTEAFF	TGTGCCAGTAGCGTGGACAGGGGAAACACTGAAGCTTTCTTT
-	TRBV30	-	TRBJ2-4	CAWMFGQGGAKNIQYF	TGTGCCTGGATGTTTGGCCAAGGGGGAGCCAAAAACATTCAGTACTTC
-	TRBV19	-	TRBJ1-6	CASSRDLYNSPLHF	TGTGCCAGTTCAAGGGACCTTTATAATTCACCCCTCCACTTT
-	TRBV28	-	TRBJ1-6	CASSLYRLGSPLHF	TGTGCCAGCAGTTTATACAGGTTGGGTTCACCCCTCCACTTT
-	TRBV19	TRBD1	TRBJ2-5	CASSNPGTGARETQYF	TGTGCCAGTAGTAACCCCGGGACAGGGGCCCGGGAGACCCAGTACTTC
-	TRBV11-2	-	TRBJ1-2	CASSPAGNPNYGYTF	TGTGCCAGCAGCCCCGCCGGTAATCCTAACTATGGCTACACCTTC
once	TRBV9	-	TRBJ2-2	CASSKQVVSGAPTYTGELFF	TGTGCCAGCAGCAAACAGGTCGTGTCGGGGGCGCCTACCTACACCGGGGAGCTGTTTTTT
-	TRBV5-1	TRBD2	TRBJ2-7	CASSLVVAGDGEQYF	TGCGCCAGCAGCTTGGTGGTAGCGGGAGATGGTGAGCAGTACTTC
-	TRBV6-1	TRBD2	TRBJ2-1	CASSVSGGAVYEQFF	TGTGCCAGCAGTGTGAGCGGGGGGGCTGTTTATGAGCAGTTCTTC
-	TRBV19	-	TRBJ1-2	CASSPGLFYGYIF	TGTGCCAGTAGCCCGGGCCTCTTCTATGGCTACATCTTC
-	TRBV2	TRBD1	TRBJ1-1	CASSARDRANTEAFF	TGTGCCAGCAGTGCAAGGGACAGGGCCAACACTGAAGCTTTCTTT
few	TRBV5-1	-	TRBJ2-7	CASSLDQGTAEQYF	TGCGCCAGCAGCTTGGACCAGGGTACAGCAGAGCAGTACTTC
-	TRBV7-2	-	TRBJ2-7	CASSVRLPYEQYF	TGTGCCAGCAGCGTGAGACTCCCCTACGAGCAGTACTTC
-	TRBV5-1	TRBD1	TRBJ2-7	CASSLEGTGLYEQYF	TGCGCCAGCAGCTTGGAGGGGACAGGCTTATACGAGCAGTACTTC